The present TCR beta chain was sequenced within a study of CD8 T cells in ankylosing spondylitis. TCRdb redid the calling of the 5' RACE reads with MiXCR, one entry per CDR3 protein. The sample has some 150,000 distinct CDR3 sequences, approximately 48% seen once. A few counts support this clonotype. Its antigen is unknown. The germline V gene has CDR1 SQVTM and CDR2 ANQGSEA. The CDR3 is 18 amino acids. V was pared by 4 bases and J by 0 bases, with 22 bases between. Findings of the study overall: Disease-linked clones were CD8+ and relatively rare in peripheral blood.

The rearrangement links TRBV29-1 to TRBJ2-1; the D is unclear. The material sequenced was synovial fluid, either unsorted or a sorted T cell fraction (not recorded which). The source is a male donor with ankylosing spondylitis. The CDR3: CSVVARWALYLSYNEQFF. The CDR3 region has the DNA TGCAGCGTTGTAGCTCGATGGGCTTTGTATCTCTCCTACAATGAGCAGTTCTTC.